This TCR beta chain is from a study of response to subunit inactivated influenza vaccine. Study-wide results and limits: The authors offered the suggestion that each seasonal influenza vaccination recruits few new T cells.

In TCRdb, the RT-PCR reads were re-called with MiXCR into one record per CDR3 protein. The repertoire holds about 700,000 distinct CDR3 sequences, with about 14% as singletons. There are 14 residues in the CDR3. CDR1 DFQATT and CDR2 SNEGSKA come from the germline V gene (reference sequence). V lost 3 bases and J lost 2, with 13 bases in between. This clonotype has more than one count but fewer than ten. The antigen remains unidentified. This chain joins TRBV20-1 and TRBJ1-2; D possibly corresponds to TRBD1 (5 bases). This material consisted of PBMCs from blood, taken 14 days before vaccination. This TCR was sampled from a man between 50 and 59 years old who received an inactivated influenza vaccine. The CDR3 nucleotides are TGCAGTGCTAGTGATGTCGGGGGGAACTATGGCTACACCTTC. Translated, it gives CSASDVGGNYGYTF.